Listed here are 6 T cell receptor beta chains from one sample, sequenced in a study of cytomegalovirus exposure and HLA in healthy donors. PCR used 60 Vbeta primers and 13 Jbeta primers. This table comes from immunoSEQ multiplex PCR, and its TCRdb copy is limited to in-frame clones, with some not included. The repertoire consists of roughly 98,000 clones, with around 77% occurring once and the leading ten covering more than 3%. The sample consisted of PBMCs. Receptors were obtained from a man between 40 and 49 years old in good health and CMV-seronegative.

The genes are TRBV5-4 and TRBJ2-7, with D unclear. The germline gives CDR1 SGHNT, CDR2 YYREEE (reference sequence). V lost 4 bases and J lost 5, with 7 bases in between. The CDR3 is 11 residues long. The CDR3 coding sequence is TGTGCCAGCAGCACAACACACGAGCAGTACTTC. Its protein product is CASSTTHEQYF.

The chain carries TRBV6-5 and TRBJ2-2; tentatively, D is TRBD1 (5 bases). This CDR3 contains 12 residues. CDR1 is MNHEY and CDR2 is SVGAGI in the germline V gene. V was clipped by 6 bases and J by 7 bases, with 9 bases between them. Written as DNA, the CDR3 is TGTGCCAGCAGCAGGGCGCTCGGGGAGCTGTTTTTT. Protein sequence: CASSRALGELFF.

This clone was counted once. This chain links TRBV28 with TRBJ2-3; 8 bases are shared with TRBD2. The CDR3 is 16 residues long. Per germline, CDR1 MDHEN and CDR2 SYDVKM. J was trimmed by 4 bases and V by 10 bases; bases with no gene match: 16. CDR3 sequence reads: CATIPTGGPRADTQYF. CDR3 in DNA: TGTGCCACCATACCGACGGGGGGGCCTAGAGCAGATACGCAGTATTTT.

The chain uses TRBV5-1 and TRBJ2-5; 13 bases are shared with TRBD2. Germline CDR1 reads SGHRS; CDR2 reads YFSETQ. Trimming cost V 4 bases and J 2 bases; bases outside gene matches: 2. This CDR3 spans 15 amino acids. Written as DNA, the CDR3 is TGCGCCAGCAGCAAGGGACTAGCGGGACAAGAGACCCAGTACTTC. The encoded protein is CASSKGLAGQETQYF. Based on the CDR3 plus reference TRBV5-1 and TRBJ2-5, the full variable domain is KAGVTQTPRYLIKTRGQQVTLSCSPISGHRSVSWYQQTPGQGLQFLFEYFSETQRNKGNFPGRFSGRQFSNSRSEMNVSTLELGDSALYLCASSKGLAGQETQYFGPGTRLLVL.

The genes are TRBV18 and TRBJ2-3; no definite D call. Per germline, CDR1 KGHSH and CDR2 LQKENI. V dropped 5 bases and J dropped 6 bases, with 9 bases sitting between them. There are 12 residues in the CDR3. The CDR3 sequence: CASSSTGDTQYF. CDR3 in DNA: TGTGCCAGCTCATCAACCGGGGATACGCAGTATTTT.

The rearrangement links TRBV30 to TRBJ2-2; D remains ambiguous. V gave up 0 bases and J gave up 6 bases, with 8 bases separating them. The CDR3 has 13 amino acids. Germline assignment: CDR1 GTSNPN and CDR2 SVGIG (reference sequence). CDR3 in amino acids: CAWSVISSGELFF. The CDR3 DNA reads as TGTGCCTGGAGTGTAATCAGTTCCGGGGAGCTGTTTTTT.